This T cell receptor (beta chain) emerged from a study of early T cells in non-severe SARS-CoV-2 infection. Across the whole study: Bulk RNA taken from unsorted whole blood was sequenced, leaving chains unpaired.

The germline V gene has CDR1 SQVTM and CDR2 ANQGSEA. The V end lost 0 bases, the J end lost 8 bases, and 5 bases lay between the germline ends. The length of the CDR3 is 11 residues. Study outcomes and limitations: The VDJdb matching leaned toward anti-spike CD8 responses and overlooked private and CD4 specificities.

Turning to this clonotype: The target antigen is unknown.

The library protocol tagged individual cDNA molecules with unique molecular identifiers. TCRdb ran MiXCR on the 5' RACE reads and lists one entry per CDR3 protein. The sample has more than 95,000 distinct CDR3 sequences, about 15% seen once; the top ten hold roughly 1.2%. The sequenced sample consisted of whole blood. This receptor was identified in an adult who was a healthcare worker with PCR-confirmed SARS-CoV-2 infection or an uninfected control (not recorded which). The chain uses TRBV29-1 and TRBJ2-1; D is undetermined. CDR3 sequence: CSVEDRDEQFF. DNA for the CDR3: TGCAGCGTTGAAGATCGGGATGAGCAGTTCTTC.